This TCR beta chain originates from a study of read filtering for tumor transcriptome and immune sequencing. Whole-study results and caveats: Correlation between methods rose after single-read clonotypes were removed. The CD138-negative fraction was mixed bone marrow immune cells, not pure T cells.

This clonotype appeared many times. As yet, its antigen is unknown. CDR1 DFQATT and CDR2 SNEGSKA come from the germline V gene (reference sequence). V lost 5 bases and J lost 5; bases outside the gene matches: 4. The CDR3 runs to 13 residues. From approximately 400 ng of RNA, a library with molecular barcoded alpha/delta and beta/gamma adaptors was made. MiXCR, applied by TCRdb to the reads, yields one record per CDR3 protein. The sample carries 30,000 to 35,000 distinct CDR3 sequences, 18% recorded once. The clonotype comes from a donor over 35 with multiple myeloma. The chain links TRBV20-1 to TRBJ2-5; the match to TRBD2 covers 11 bases. The sequencing sample was made of a population of CD138-negative cells sorted from bone marrow. The CDR3 protein is CSAPGLAEETQYF. CDR3 coding DNA: TGCAGTGCTCCGGGACTAGCGGAGGAGACCCAGTACTTC.